Listed here are 4 T cell receptor beta chains from one sample, sequenced in a study of CD8+CD57+ T cells in acquired aplastic anemia. Sequenced patients had shown CD8+CD57+ cell expansion by flow cytometry. According to the study, genomic DNA was the template for TCR beta VDJ and CDR3 profiling. TCRdb reprocessed the reads with MiXCR, giving one entry per CDR3 protein. The profile shows 120,000 or so distinct CDR3 sequences, roughly 55% of them singletons. Sequenced material: sorted CD4+, CD8+, or CD8+CD57+ T cells (not recorded which) from PBMCs. All receptors come from a human donor with aplastic anemia.

In this sample, this clonotype turned up many times. The chain couples TRBV5-1 to TRBJ2-7; 9 positions agree with TRBD2. The junction had 6 bases not matched to a gene; V was cut back by 0 bases and J by 5 bases. CDR1 is SGHRS and CDR2 is YFSETQ in the germline V gene. The CDR3 has 15 amino acids. This CDR3 reads CASSLGVAGVDEQYF. The DNA for the CDR3 is TGCGCCAGCAGCTTGGGAGTAGCGGGGGTCGACGAGCAGTACTTC.

This clonotype was recorded once. The V call is TRBV3-1, the J call TRBJ2-1, with no clear D. The CDR3 is made up of 11 amino acids. Germline V lookup: CDR1 LGHDT, CDR2 YNNKEL (reference sequence). Trimming took 4 bases from V and 6 from J, leaving 4 bases between them. CDR3: CASSRINEQFF. In DNA form, the CDR3 reads TGTGCCAGCAGCCGAATCAATGAGCAGTTCTTC.

Ten or more counts support this clonotype. The rearrangement uses TRBV19 and TRBJ2-5; 11 bases are shared with TRBD1. Per the germline V gene, CDR1 is LNHDA and CDR2 is SQIVND (reference sequence). V lost 6 bases and J lost 5; bases outside the gene matches: 8. There are 15 residues in the CDR3. The CDR3 spells CASSLDRDRGETQYF. CDR3 DNA sequence: TGTGCCAGTAGCCTCGATAGGGACAGGGGGGAGACCCAGTACTTC.

This chain joins TRBV2 and TRBJ1-4; 7 nucleotides line up with TRBD1. The CDR3 extends over 15 amino acids. The V gene's germline CDR1 is SNHLY and CDR2 FYNNEI. Germline trimming cut 5 bases from V and 0 bases from J; bases unmatched to any gene: 3. CDR3 in amino acids: CASSTGDATNEKLFF. The CDR3 region has the DNA TGTGCCAGCAGTACAGGGGACGCAACTAATGAAAAACTGTTTTTT.